This TCR beta chain was found in a study of cytomegalovirus exposure and HLA in healthy donors. Overall study findings and caveats: Presence/absence comparisons presumed near-even sequencing depth among donors. 16,951 TCR beta sequences were associated with HLA alleles at 0.05 false discovery rate in a later analysis.

PCR employed 60 Vbeta and 13 Jbeta primers. Profiling relied on immunoSEQ multiplex PCR, and the TCRdb table lists in-frame clones only, not all of them. The sample yields 120,000 to 150,000 clones, about 82% seen once. Of note for this clone: Its matching antigen is unknown.

The CDR3 is 13 residues long. The V gene end was trimmed by 3 bases and the J gene end by 4 bases; junction bases not matched to a gene: 1. Germline CDR1 is KGHSH and CDR2 is LQKENI. The chain is built from TRBV18 and TRBJ2-3; the match to TRBD1 covers 7 bases. This clonotype was obtained from a male donor in good health and CMV-seronegative. Source material: PBMCs. The CDR3 protein is CASSPGTADTQYF. The CDR3 DNA sequence: TGTGCCAGCTCACCCGGGACAGCAGATACGCAGTATTTT.